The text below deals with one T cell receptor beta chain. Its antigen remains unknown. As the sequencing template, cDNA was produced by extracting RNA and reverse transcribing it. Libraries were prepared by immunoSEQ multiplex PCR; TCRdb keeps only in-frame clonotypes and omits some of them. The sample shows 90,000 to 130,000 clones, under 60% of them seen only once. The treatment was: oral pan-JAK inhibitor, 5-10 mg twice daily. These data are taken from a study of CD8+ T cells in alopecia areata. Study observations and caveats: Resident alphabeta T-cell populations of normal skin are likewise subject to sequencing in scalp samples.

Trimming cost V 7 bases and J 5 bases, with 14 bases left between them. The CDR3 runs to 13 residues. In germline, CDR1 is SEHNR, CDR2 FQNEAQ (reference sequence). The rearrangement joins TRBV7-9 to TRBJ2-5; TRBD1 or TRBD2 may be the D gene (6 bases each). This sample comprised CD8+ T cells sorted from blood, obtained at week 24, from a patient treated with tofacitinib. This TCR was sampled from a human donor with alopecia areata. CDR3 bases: TGTGCCAGCACCAATCGGGGGCGGGAGACCCAGTACTTC. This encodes CASTNRGRETQYF.